The 18 T cell receptor beta chains presented below share a single source sample, sequenced in a study of T-cell reconstitution after alpha-beta-depleted transplantation in children listed by TCRdb under 2016. The treatment or condition label, read with the paper, signifies: allogeneic hematopoietic cell transplantation with graft depleted of TCRalphabeta T cells and CD19 B cells. The library was produced with PCR. The run used an Illumina HiSeq 2500. TCR libraries were prepared with molecular barcoding, using unique molecular identifiers to normalize TCRbeta repertoire quantification. TCRdb itself trimmed the public reads at Q25 with fastp, ran MiXCR and retained productive beta chains. Every CDR3 protein is listed once, alongside the most common genes and DNA of its rows. The sample table contains over 15,000 distinct CDR3 sequences; only one count was recorded for about 4.7% of them. The ten largest clones represent under 7% of the sample.

Sequenced here: PBMCs, sampled before TCRalphabeta/CD19-depleted stem cell transplant. These receptors were collected from a boy between 10 and 17 years old with acute lymphoblastic leukemia, due to receive a stem cell transplant.

This clonotype is medium-sized by share. V usage is TRBV28 and J usage is TRBJ1-1, with D uncertain. The V and J ends lost 1 base and 0 bases respectively, with 6 bases between them. In germline, CDR1 is MDHEN, CDR2 SYDVKM. This CDR3 has 14 residues. The CDR3 DNA reads as TGTGCCAGCAGTTTATTCCAGGTGAACACTGAAGCTTTCTTT. Protein product: CASSLFQVNTEAFF.

In this sample, this clonotype turned up many times. The V call is TRBV14, the J call TRBJ2-1; possible D gene TRBD2, 6 bases. Per germline, CDR1 SGHDN and CDR2 FVKESK. The CDR3 spans 17 residues. With 3 bases removed from V and 1 base from J, the gap between germline ends came to 16 bases. The CDR3 bases are TGTGCCAGCAGCCACTACAGCGGCGGGGTATCCTACAATGAGCAGTTCTTC. Protein sequence: CASSHYSGGVSYNEQFF.

This clonotype is termed medium-sized (0.01 to 0.1%). This chain uses TRBV29-1 with TRBJ2-1; D is possibly TRBD2 (6 bases). The CDR3 sequence is 14 residues long. The germline V gene has CDR1 SQVTM and CDR2 ANQGSEA. V was pared by 6 bases and J by 2 bases, with 14 bases between. The CDR3 DNA reads TGCAGCGTGGAGACTAGGAGCCCCTACAATGAGCAGTTCTTC. This codes for CSVETRSPYNEQFF.

This clonotype was counted at least ten times. In DNA form, the CDR3 reads TGTGCCAGCAGTTTATCTTGGGCAGAACCATTCTCCTACGAGCAGTACTTC. Translating it yields CASSLSWAEPFSYEQYF. The V gene is TRBV27, the J gene TRBJ2-7; no clear D gene. Germline V CDR1 and CDR2: MNHEY, SMNVEV (reference sequence). CDR3 size: 17 residues. Trimming removed 0 bases at V and 0 bases at J, with 15 bases between.

This clonotype has a count of ten or more. The chain links TRBV5-5 to TRBJ1-6, with D uncertain. V gave up 0 bases and J gave up 9 bases, with 7 bases separating them. Germline loops: CDR1 SGHKS, CDR2 YYEKEE (reference sequence). The CDR3 runs to 13 residues. Here the CDR3 reads CASSLGVLSPLHF. The CDR3, as DNA: TGTGCCAGCAGCTTGGGAGTTCTTTCACCCCTCCACTTT. Full variable domain (remainder filled in from reference TRBV5-5 and TRBJ1-6): DAGVTQSPTHLIKTRGQQVTLRCSPISGHKSVSWYQQVLGQGPQFIFQYYEKEERGRGNFPDRFSARQFPNYSSELNVNALLLGDSALYLCASSLGVLSPLHFGNGTRLTVT.

This clonotype showed up many times. The V gene is TRBV12-3 or TRBV12-4, the J gene TRBJ1-3; 8 bases align to TRBD1. This CDR3 has 18 residues. With V trimmed by 5 bases and J by 2 bases, 14 bases remained unmatched. This chain's CDR3 is CASSTRTGRDLAGNTIYF. DNA of the CDR3: TGTGCCAGCAGTACCAGGACAGGGAGAGATTTAGCTGGAAACACCATATATTTT.

This clonotype was seen repeatedly, ten times or more. This sequence joins TRBV4-2 and TRBJ2-7, with a possible D match to TRBD2 (6 bases). V was pared by 3 bases and J by 4 bases, with 10 bases between. Germline V gene sequence: CDR1 LGHNA, CDR2 YNFKEQ. The CDR3 sequence is 13 residues long. The CDR3 region is CASSQRDWYEQYF. DNA of the CDR3: TGTGCCAGCAGCCAGCGGGACTGGTACGAGCAGTACTTC.

This clonotype showed up just a few times. V is TRBV12-5 and J is TRBJ1-5; 8 nucleotides line up with TRBD1. The germline V gene encodes CDR1 LGHNT and CDR2 FRNRAP. After removal of 2 bases from V and 0 bases from J, the junction contained 12 bases not matched to a gene. CDR3 size: 19 residues. CDR3 in DNA: TGTGCTAGTGGTTTGTTGGGACAGGATTCCCACTATAGCAATCAGCCCCAGCATTTT. Translation gives CASGLLGQDSHYSNQPQHF.

Concerning this clonotype: This may be a read error: a much more frequent sequence differs by one nucleotide. V is TRBV3-1 and J is TRBJ2-5; weak D call: TRBD2 (6 bases). CDR1 and CDR2 (germline): LGHDT, YNNKEL (reference sequence). This CDR3 comprises 15 residues. CDR3 nucleotides: TGTGCCAGCAGCCGGCCGACTAGATCAGAAGAGACCAAGTACTTC. Residues: CASSRPTRSEETKYF.

This clonotype was observed at least ten times. The V and J genes are TRBV4-1 and TRBJ1-5; tentatively, D is TRBD1 (5 bases). CDR1 and CDR2 from the germline V gene are MGHRA and YSYEKL. CDR3 length equals 14 residues. V was clipped by 0 bases and J by 2 bases, with 5 bases between them. CDR3 sequence (DNA): TGCGCCAGCAGCCAAGACAGGGGCAATCAGCCCCAGCATTTT. Translating it yields CASSQDRGNQPQHF.

At least ten counts were recorded for this clonotype. This chain joins TRBV14 and TRBJ2-7, with D possibly being TRBD1 (5 bases). The CDR3 covers 16 residues. Germline assignment: CDR1 SGHDN and CDR2 FVKESK. V lost 0 bases and J 2 bases, leaving 14 bases between the germline ends. CDR3 DNA sequence: TGTGCCAGCAGCCAAGAAGCCAGGGATCCCCCCTACGAGCAGTACTTC. Its protein product is CASSQEARDPPYEQYF.

Judged by abundance, this clonotype is medium-sized. J is TRBJ1-1 and V is TRBV12-3 or TRBV12-4; D call uncertain. Trimming pared 2 bases from V and 4 bases from J, leaving 2 bases between. The CDR3 totals 11 residues. The CDR3: CASSLSTEAFF. CDR3 sequence (DNA): TGTGCCAGCAGTTTAAGCACTGAAGCTTTCTTT.

This clonotype was seen many times. The gene calls are TRBV7-2 and TRBJ1-2; 11 nucleotides match TRBD1. The CDR3 covers 17 residues. CDR1 is SGHTA and CDR2 is FQGNSA in the germline V gene. V was pared by 1 base and J by 2 bases, with 6 bases of the junction left unmatched. CDR3 in amino acids: CASSLGGTGGRNYGYTF. CDR3 coding DNA: TGTGCCAGCAGCTTAGGTGGGACAGGGGGTAGAAACTATGGCTACACCTTC. Filled out from reference TRBV7-2 and TRBJ1-2, the complete variable domain reads GAGVSQSPSNKVTEKGKDVELRCDPISGHTALYWYRQSLGQGLEFLIYFQGNSAPDKSGLPSDRFSAERTGGSVSTLTIQRTQQEDSAVYLCASSLGGTGGRNYGYTFGSGTRLTVV.

This clonotype was detected many times. The chain links TRBV29-1 to TRBJ1-3; no reliable D call. This CDR3 comprises 14 residues. V lost 4 bases and J 1 base, leaving 11 bases between the germline ends. CDR1 and CDR2 (germline): SQVTM, ANQGSEA. CDR3 residues: CSVAHPASGNTIYF. Written as DNA, the CDR3 is TGCAGCGTTGCTCACCCAGCTTCTGGAAACACCATATATTTT. The full variable domain, with the rest looked up from reference TRBV29-1 and TRBJ1-3, is SAVISQKPSRDICQRGTSLTIQCQVDSQVTMMFWYRQQPGQSLTLIATANQGSEATYESGFVIDKFPISRPNLTFSTLTVSNMSPEDSSIYLCSVAHPASGNTIYFGEGSWLTVV.

This clonotype showed up many times. The chain combines TRBV12-5 with TRBJ1-5; D unclear. Germline V CDR1 and CDR2: LGHNT, FRNRAP. CDR3 length equals 16 residues. Trimming stripped 4 bases from V and 3 bases from J, with 16 bases between. The CDR3 here is CASGCPTRGNNQPQHF. Here the CDR3 DNA reads TGTGCTAGTGGTTGCCCCACCCGCGGGAACAATCAGCCCCAGCATTTT. Looking up the rest from reference TRBV12-5 and TRBJ1-5 gives the full variable domain: DARVTQTPRHKVTEMGQEVTMRCQPILGHNTVFWYRQTMMQGLELLAYFRNRAPLDDSGMPKDRFSAEMPDATLATLKIQPSEPRDSAVYFCASGCPTRGNNQPQHFGDGTRLSIL.

Within the sample, this clonotype is medium-sized. The chain joins TRBV29-1 to TRBJ1-5, with 8 bases lining up with TRBD1. This CDR3 has 13 amino acids. The V segment lost 4 bases and the J segment 4 bases; nucleotides outside the gene matches: 3. Germline CDR1 reads SQVTM; CDR2 reads ANQGSEA. DNA for the CDR3: TGCAGCGTTGGGGACAGGACTAATCAGCCCCAGCATTTT. Amino acid sequence: CSVGDRTNQPQHF.

To note about this clonotype: The junction does not match germline at one end; this may be a read error. Written as DNA, the CDR3 is TGCAGCTTTGAAAAAGATACCGGGGAGCTGTGTTTT. As protein: CSFEKDTGELCF. The rearrangement uses TRBV29-1 and TRBJ2-2; possibly TRBD2 for D (5 bases). Per the germline V gene, CDR1 is SQVTM and CDR2 is ANQGSEA. This CDR3 has 12 residues.

This clonotype is medium-sized by share. This chain links TRBV6-2 or TRBV6-3 with TRBJ2-4; D perhaps matches TRBD2 (6 bases). Germline-derived CDR1 and CDR2 are MNHEY and SVGEGT. The CDR3 extends over 14 amino acids. V lost 4 bases to trimming and J lost 11 bases, with 18 bases between them. CDR3 sequence (DNA): TGTGCCAGCAGTTGGGGGAGACTAGTGGAATTTCAGTACTTC. This translates into CASSWGRLVEFQYF.